One TCR beta chain is described in this entry. These data are taken from a study of CD8 T cells in Susac syndrome. TCR beta sequencing was performed on blood CD8+ and CD4+ T cells. Reverse transcription of roughly 0.45 to 1 ug RNA used random hexamers. TCRdb independently ran MiXCR on the immunoSEQ multiplex PCR reads; one entry per CDR3 protein. The data show approximately 180,000 distinct CDR3 sequences, about 93% seen once. The clonotype comes from a human donor with multiple sclerosis. The source material was CD4+ T cells from PBMCs.

CDR3 nucleotides: TGTGCCAGCGTCGGGACAGCCCAAGAGACCCAGTACTTC. This encodes CASVGTAQETQYF. This chain links TRBV3-1 with TRBJ2-5; the match to TRBD1 covers 7 bases. With V trimmed by 8 bases and J by 1 base, 4 bases remained unmatched. The length of the CDR3 is 13 residues. Germline V gene data show CDR1 as LGHDT and CDR2 as YNNKEL (reference sequence).